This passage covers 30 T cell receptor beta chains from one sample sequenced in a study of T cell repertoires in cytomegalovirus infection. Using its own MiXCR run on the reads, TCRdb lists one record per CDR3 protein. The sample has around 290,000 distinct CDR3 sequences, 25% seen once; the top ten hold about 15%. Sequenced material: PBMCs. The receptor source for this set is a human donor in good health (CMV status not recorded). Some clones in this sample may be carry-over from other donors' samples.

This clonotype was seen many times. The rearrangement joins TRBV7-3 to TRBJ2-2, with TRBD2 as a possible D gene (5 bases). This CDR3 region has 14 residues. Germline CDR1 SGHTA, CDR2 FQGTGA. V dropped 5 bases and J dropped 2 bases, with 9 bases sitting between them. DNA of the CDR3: TGTGCCAGCAGCCGCGGACTTAACACCGGGGAGCTGTTTTTT. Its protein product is CASSRGLNTGELFF. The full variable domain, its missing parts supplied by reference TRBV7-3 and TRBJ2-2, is GAGVSQTPSNKVTEKGKYVELRCDPISGHTALYWYRQSLGQGPEFLIYFQGTGAADDSGLPNDRFFAVRPEGSVSTLKIQRTERGDSAVYLCASSRGLNTGELFFGEGSRLTVL.

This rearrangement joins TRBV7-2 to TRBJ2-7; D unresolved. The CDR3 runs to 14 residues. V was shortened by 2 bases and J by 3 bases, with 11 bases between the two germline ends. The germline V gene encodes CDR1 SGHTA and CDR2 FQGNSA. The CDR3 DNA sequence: TGTGCCAGCAGCTTATTCGCAGGAAACTACGAGCAGTACTTC. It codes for CASSLFAGNYEQYF.

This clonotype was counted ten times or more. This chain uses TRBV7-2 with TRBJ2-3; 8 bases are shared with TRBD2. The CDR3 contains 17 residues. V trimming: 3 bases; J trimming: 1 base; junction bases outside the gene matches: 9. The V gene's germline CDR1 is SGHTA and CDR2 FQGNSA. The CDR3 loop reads CASSFYPRGGGTDTQYF. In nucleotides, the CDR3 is TGTGCCAGCAGCTTTTACCCCCGGGGGGGCGGCACAGATACGCAGTATTTT.

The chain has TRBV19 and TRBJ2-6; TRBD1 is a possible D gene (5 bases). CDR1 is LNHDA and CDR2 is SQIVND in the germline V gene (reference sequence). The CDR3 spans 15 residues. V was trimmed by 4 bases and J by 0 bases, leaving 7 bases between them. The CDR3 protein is CASSTGNSGANVLTF. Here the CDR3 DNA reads TGTGCCAGTAGTACAGGGAACTCTGGGGCCAACGTCCTGACTTTC.

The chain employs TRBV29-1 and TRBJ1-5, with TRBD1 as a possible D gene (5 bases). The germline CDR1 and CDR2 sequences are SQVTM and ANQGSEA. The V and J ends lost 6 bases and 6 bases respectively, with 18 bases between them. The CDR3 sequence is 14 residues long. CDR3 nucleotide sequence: TGCAGCGTGCGGGCCAAAGGGGCGGGTCAGCCCCAGCATTTT. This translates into CSVRAKGAGQPQHF.

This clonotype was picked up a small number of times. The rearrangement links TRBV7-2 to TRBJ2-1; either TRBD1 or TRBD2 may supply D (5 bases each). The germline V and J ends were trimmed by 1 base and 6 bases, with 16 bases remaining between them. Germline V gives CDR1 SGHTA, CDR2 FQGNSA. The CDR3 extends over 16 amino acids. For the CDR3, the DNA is TGTGCCAGCAGCTTAGTTCCGGGGCTGCGTGGCAATGAGCAGTTCTTC. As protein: CASSLVPGLRGNEQFF. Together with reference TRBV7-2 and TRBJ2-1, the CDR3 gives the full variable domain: GAGVSQSPSNKVTEKGKDVELRCDPISGHTALYWYRQSLGQGLEFLIYFQGNSAPDKSGLPSDRFSAERTGGSVSTLTIQRTQQEDSAVYLCASSLVPGLRGNEQFFGPGTRLTVL.

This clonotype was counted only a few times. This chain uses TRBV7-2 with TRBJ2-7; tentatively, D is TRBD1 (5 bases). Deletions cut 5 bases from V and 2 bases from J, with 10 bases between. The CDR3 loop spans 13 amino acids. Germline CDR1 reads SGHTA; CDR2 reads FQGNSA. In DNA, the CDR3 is TGTGCCAGCAGCCTACCGACAGCCTACGAGCAGTACTTC. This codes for CASSLPTAYEQYF. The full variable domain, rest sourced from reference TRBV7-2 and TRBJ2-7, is GAGVSQSPSNKVTEKGKDVELRCDPISGHTALYWYRQSLGQGLEFLIYFQGNSAPDKSGLPSDRFSAERTGGSVSTLTIQRTQQEDSAVYLCASSLPTAYEQYFGPGTRLTVT.

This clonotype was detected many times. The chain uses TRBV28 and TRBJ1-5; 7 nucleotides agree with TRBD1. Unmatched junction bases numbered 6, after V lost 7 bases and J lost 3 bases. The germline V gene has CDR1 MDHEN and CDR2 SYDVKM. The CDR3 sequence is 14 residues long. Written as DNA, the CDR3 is TGTGCCAGCACCAATGACAGGGACAATCAGCCCCAGCATTTT. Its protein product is CASTNDRDNQPQHF.

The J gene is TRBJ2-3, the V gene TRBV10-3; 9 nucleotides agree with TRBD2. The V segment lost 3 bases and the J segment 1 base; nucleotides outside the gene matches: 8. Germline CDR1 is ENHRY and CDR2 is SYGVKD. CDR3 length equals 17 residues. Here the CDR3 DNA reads TGTGCCATCAGTGACTCCTCAGCTAGCGGGGGCACAGATACGCAGTATTTT. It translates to CAISDSSASGGTDTQYF.

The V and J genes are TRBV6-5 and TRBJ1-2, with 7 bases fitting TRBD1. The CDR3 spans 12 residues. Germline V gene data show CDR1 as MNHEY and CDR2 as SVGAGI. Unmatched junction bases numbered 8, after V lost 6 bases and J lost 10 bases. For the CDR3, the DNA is TGTGCCAGCAGCCCGACGGGACAGTTCTACACCTTC. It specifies CASSPTGQFYTF.

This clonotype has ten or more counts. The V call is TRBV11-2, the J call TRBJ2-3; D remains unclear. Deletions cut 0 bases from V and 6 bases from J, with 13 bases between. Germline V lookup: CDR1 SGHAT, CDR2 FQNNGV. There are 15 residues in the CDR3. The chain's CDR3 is CASSLEQGLMDTQYF. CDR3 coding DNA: TGTGCCAGCAGCTTAGAGCAAGGCCTAATGGATACGCAGTATTTT.

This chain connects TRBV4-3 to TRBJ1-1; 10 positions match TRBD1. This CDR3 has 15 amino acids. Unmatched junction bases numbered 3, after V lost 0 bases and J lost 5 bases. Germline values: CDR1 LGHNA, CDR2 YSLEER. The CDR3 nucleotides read TGCGCCAGCAGCCAAGATTCGGGACAGGGGACTGAAGCTTTCTTT. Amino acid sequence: CASSQDSGQGTEAFF.

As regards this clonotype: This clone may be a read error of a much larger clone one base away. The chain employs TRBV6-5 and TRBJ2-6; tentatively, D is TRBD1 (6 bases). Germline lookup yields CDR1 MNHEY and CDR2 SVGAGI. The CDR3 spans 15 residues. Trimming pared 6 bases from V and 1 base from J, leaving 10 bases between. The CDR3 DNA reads TGTGCCAGCAGACAAACAGGGTCTGGGGCCAACGTCCTGACTTTC. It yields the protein CASRQTGSGANVLTF.

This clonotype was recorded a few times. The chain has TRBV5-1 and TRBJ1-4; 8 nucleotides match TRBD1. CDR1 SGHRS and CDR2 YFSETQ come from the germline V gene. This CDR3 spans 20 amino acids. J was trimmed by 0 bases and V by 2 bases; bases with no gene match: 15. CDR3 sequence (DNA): TGCGCCAGCAGCTTTCTAAGTCCCGGGACAGGAACCGCAACTAATGAAAAACTGTTTTTT. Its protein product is CASSFLSPGTGTATNEKLFF.

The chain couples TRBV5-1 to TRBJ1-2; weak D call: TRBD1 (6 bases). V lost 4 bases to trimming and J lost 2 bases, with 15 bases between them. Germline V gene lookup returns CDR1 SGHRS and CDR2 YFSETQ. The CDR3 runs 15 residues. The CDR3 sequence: CASSPSGGLNYGYTF. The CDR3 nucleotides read TGCGCCAGCAGCCCTTCGGGGGGGCTCAACTATGGCTACACCTTC.

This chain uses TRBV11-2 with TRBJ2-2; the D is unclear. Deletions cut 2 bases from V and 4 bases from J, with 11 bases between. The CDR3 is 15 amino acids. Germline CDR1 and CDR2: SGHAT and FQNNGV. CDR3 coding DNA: TGTGCCAGCAGCTTAACTGCTGGAAGCACCGGGGAGCTGTTTTTT. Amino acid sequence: CASSLTAGSTGELFF.

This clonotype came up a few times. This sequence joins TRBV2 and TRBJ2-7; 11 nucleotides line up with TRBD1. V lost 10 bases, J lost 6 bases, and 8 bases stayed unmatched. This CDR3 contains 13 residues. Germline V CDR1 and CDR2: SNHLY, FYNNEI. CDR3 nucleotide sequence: TGTGCCACCGACCTGGGACAGGGGGGCGAGCAGTACTTC. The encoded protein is CATDLGQGGEQYF.

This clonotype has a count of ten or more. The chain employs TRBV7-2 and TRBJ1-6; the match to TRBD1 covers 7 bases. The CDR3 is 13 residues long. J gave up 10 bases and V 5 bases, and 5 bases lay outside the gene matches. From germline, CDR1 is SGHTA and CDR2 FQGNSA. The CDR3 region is CASSPQGESPLHF. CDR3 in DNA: TGTGCCAGCAGCCCCCAGGGGGAATCACCCCTCCACTTT.

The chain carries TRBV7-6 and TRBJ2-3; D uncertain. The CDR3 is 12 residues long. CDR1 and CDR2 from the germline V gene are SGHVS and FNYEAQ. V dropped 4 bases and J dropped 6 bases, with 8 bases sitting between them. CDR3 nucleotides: TGTGCCAGCAGCTACGGTTTCGATACGCAGTATTTT. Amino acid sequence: CASSYGFDTQYF.

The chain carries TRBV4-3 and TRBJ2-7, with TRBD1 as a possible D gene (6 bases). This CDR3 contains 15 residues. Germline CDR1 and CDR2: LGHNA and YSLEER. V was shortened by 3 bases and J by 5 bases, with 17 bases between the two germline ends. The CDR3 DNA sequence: TGCGCCAGCAGCCAGGAAGTATCTCAGGGGCACGAGCAGTACTTC. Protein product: CASSQEVSQGHEQYF.

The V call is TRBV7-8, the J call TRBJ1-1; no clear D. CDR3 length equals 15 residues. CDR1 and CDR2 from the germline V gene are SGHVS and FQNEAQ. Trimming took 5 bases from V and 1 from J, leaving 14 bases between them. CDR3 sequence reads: CASSPRVAGNTEAFF. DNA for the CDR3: TGTGCCAGCAGCCCTCGGGTCGCGGGGAACACTGAAGCTTTCTTT.

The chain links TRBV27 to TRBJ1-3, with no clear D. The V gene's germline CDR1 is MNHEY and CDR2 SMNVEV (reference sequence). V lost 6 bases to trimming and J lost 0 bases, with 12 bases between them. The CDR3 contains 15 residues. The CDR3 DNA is TGTGCCAGCAGCCCGCTAGCAACCTCTGGAAACACCATATATTTT. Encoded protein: CASSPLATSGNTIYF.

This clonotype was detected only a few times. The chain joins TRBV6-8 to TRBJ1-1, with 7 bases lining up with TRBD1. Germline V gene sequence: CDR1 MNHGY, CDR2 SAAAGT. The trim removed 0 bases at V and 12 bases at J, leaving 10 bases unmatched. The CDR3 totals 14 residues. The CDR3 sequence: CASSYSGFGTDTFF. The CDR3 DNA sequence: TGTGCCAGCAGTTACTCTGGATTTGGGACAGATACTTTCTTT.

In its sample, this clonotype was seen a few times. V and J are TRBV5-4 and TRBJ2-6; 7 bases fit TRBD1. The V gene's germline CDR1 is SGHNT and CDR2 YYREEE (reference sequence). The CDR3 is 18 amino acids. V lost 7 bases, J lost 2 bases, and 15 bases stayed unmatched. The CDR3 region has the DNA TGTGCCAGCCAGACAGGGAGTACGTTCTTTACTGGGGCCAACGTCCTGACTTTC. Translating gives CASQTGSTFFTGANVLTF.

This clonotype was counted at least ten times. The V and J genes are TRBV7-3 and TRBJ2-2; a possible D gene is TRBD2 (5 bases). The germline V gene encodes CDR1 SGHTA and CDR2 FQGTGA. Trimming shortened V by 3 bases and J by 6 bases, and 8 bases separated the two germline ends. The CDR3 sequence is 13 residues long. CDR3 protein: CASSLAAAGELFF. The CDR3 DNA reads TGTGCCAGCAGCTTGGCAGCGGCCGGGGAGCTGTTTTTT.

CDR3 coding DNA: TGTGCCAGCAGCCCGATGACGCTTGGTATGGGCTACACCTTC. Encoded protein: CASSPMTLGMGYTF. The chain employs TRBV6-6 and TRBJ1-2, with D hard to call. The CDR3 has 14 amino acids. With 6 bases removed from V and 8 bases from J, the gap between germline ends came to 19 bases. Germline CDR1 is MNHNY and CDR2 is SVGAGI (reference sequence).

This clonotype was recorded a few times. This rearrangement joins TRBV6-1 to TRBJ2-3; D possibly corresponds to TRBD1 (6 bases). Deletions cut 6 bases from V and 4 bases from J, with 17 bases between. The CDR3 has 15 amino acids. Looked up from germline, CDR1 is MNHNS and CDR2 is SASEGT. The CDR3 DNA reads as TGTGCCAGCAGACCCGGACGGTGGGGGCCAGATACGCAGTATTTT. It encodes CASRPGRWGPDTQYF.

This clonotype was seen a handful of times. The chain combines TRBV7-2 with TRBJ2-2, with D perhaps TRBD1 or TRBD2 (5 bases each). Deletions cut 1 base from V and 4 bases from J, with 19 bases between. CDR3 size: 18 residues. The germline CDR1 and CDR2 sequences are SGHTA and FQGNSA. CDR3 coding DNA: TGTGCCAGCAGCTTAGGGTTCCCCCGGGCAGGGAGCACCGGGGAGCTGTTTTTT. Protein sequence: CASSLGFPRAGSTGELFF.

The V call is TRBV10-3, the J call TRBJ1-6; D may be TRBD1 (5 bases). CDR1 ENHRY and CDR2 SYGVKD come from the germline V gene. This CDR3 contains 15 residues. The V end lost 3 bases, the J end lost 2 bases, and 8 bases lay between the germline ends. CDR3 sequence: CAISDRAAYNSPLHF. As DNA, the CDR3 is TGTGCCATCAGTGACAGGGCAGCCTATAATTCACCCCTCCACTTT.

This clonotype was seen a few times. The CDR3 coding sequence is TGTGCCAGCATCGACAGTAATTACTATGGCTACACCTTC. Protein: CASIDSNYYGYTF. This rearrangement joins TRBV28 to TRBJ1-2; possible D gene TRBD1, 5 bases. Germline V CDR1 and CDR2: MDHEN, SYDVKM. With 7 bases removed from V and 3 bases from J, the gap between germline ends came to 12 bases. This CDR3 spans 13 amino acids.